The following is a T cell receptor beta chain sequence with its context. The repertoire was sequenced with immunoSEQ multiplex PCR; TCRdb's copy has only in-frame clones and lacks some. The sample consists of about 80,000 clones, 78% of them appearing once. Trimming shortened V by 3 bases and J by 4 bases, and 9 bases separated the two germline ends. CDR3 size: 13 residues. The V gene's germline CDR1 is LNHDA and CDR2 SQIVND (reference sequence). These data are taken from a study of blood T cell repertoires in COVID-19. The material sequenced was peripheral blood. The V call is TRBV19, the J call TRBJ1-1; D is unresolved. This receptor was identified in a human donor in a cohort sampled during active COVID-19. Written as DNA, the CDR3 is TGTGCCAGTAGTATCTCTACTCGCACTGAAGCTTTCTTT. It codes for CASSISTRTEAFF.